The clone carrying this T cell receptor (beta chain) has only a few counts. The V gene end was trimmed by 2 bases and the J gene end by 5 bases; junction bases not matched to a gene: 4. Germline CDR1 reads MGHDK; CDR2 reads SYGVNS. The CDR3 has 14 residues. The sample is drawn from a study of blood T cells in healthy people across ages. Every donor contributed roughly 10 milliliters of peripheral blood by blood draw. In each sample, at least 7 million PBMCs were isolated. Sample-barcoded 5' priming and a J-beta primer mix drove a second PCR of about 6 to 12 cycles. TCRdb re-called the 5' RACE reads through MiXCR, storing one row per CDR3 protein. The sample has approximately 690,000 distinct CDR3 sequences; 40% to 50% are singletons.

This sequence was found in a man aged 80 or over in good health. The sequenced sample consisted of blood. The chain joins TRBV25-1 to TRBJ2-5, with 8 bases fitting TRBD1. The CDR3 sequence: CASSEGQGGETQYF. CDR3 nucleotides: TGTGCCAGCAGTGAAGGACAGGGTGGGGAGACCCAGTACTTC.